Listed below are T cell receptor beta chains from one sample, sequenced in a study of early T cells in non-severe SARS-CoV-2 infection. TCRdb reanalysed the 5' RACE reads using MiXCR and keeps one entry per CDR3 protein. This table has 100,000 to 150,000 distinct CDR3 sequences, about 15% appearing once. The source material was whole blood. The source is an adult who was a healthcare worker with PCR-confirmed SARS-CoV-2 infection or an uninfected control (not recorded which). The CDR3 runs from the conserved cysteine through the conserved F or W. D genes are given only for firm matches. Clone size is not always given. Where it is, it says once, few, many or a class for expanded clones.

V	J	D	size	DNA	CDR3
TRBV18	TRBJ2-7	NA	NA	TGTGCCAGCTCAGCCCAAAACTTCTACGAGCAGTACTTC	CASSAQNFYEQYF
TRBV30	TRBJ2-3	TRBD2	many	TGTGCCGCACAAAGCGGGGGGGCCACAGATACGCAGTATTTT	CAAQSGGATDTQYF
TRBV14	TRBJ2-1	NA	few	TGTGCCAGCAGCCCCTTAAGGGACTCCGAGCAGTTCTTC	CASSPLRDSEQFF
TRBV6-5	TRBJ2-1	NA	NA	TGTGCCAGCAGTTACCAGGGAGGTTATGAGCAGTTCTTC	CASSYQGGYEQFF
TRBV10-3	TRBJ1-1	NA	NA	TGTGCCATCGGCGGGGCCGGGGCCCAGAACACTGAAGCTTTCTTT	CAIGGAGAQNTEAFF
TRBV12-3/TRBV12-4	TRBJ1-4	NA	few	TGTGCCAGCAGTTTCAAGGGTGAAAAACTGTTTTTT	CASSFKGEKLFF
TRBV30	TRBJ2-1	NA	once	TGTGCCTGGGCGGGCTACCAGGAGCAGTTCTTC	CAWAGYQEQFF
TRBV5-1	TRBJ1-2	NA	NA	TGCGCCAGCAGCTTGGGGACAAGAGGCTATGGCTACACCTTC	CASSLGTRGYGYTF
TRBV6-1	TRBJ1-1	NA	many	TGTGCCAGCAGTGAAAGGGGGGACACTGAAGCTTTCTTT	CASSERGDTEAFF
TRBV12-3/TRBV12-4	TRBJ2-5	NA	NA	TGTGCCAGCACCCACCCCGGGGAGAGGGAGACCCAGTACTTC	CASTHPGERETQYF
TRBV19	TRBJ1-2	TRBD1	NA	TGTGCCAGTACCGGCGGTACCGGGACAGGGTTCTATGGCTACACCTTC	CASTGGTGTGFYGYTF
TRBV6-1	TRBJ1-5	NA	few	TGTGCCAGCACCTGGGGGACTCAGCCCCAGCATTTT	CASTWGTQPQHF
TRBV7-9	TRBJ1-5	NA	NA	TGTGCCAGCAGCTTAACTGATCAGCCCCAGCATTTT	CASSLTDQPQHF
TRBV7-9	TRBJ1-2	TRBD1	once	TGTGCCAGCAGCTTAGAGGGGGCGCGAGGCTACACCTTC	CASSLEGARGYTF
TRBV30	TRBJ1-2	TRBD1	NA	TGTGCCTGGAGTGTATCCCGGGACAGGAGGGGCTATGGCTACACCTTC	CAWSVSRDRRGYGYTF
TRBV4-1	TRBJ1-2	NA	few	TGCGCCGTCCCGGGGGGCTACACCTTC	CAVPGGYTF
TRBV4-1	TRBJ1-5	TRBD1	few	TGCGCCAGCAGCCAAGGGACAGGGGGGAATAGCAATCAGCCCCAGCATTTT	CASSQGTGGNSNQPQHF
TRBV6-1	TRBJ1-5	TRBD1	NA	TGTGCCAGCAGTGACGCCGGGACAGGAGGCAATCAGCCCCAGCATTTT	CASSDAGTGGNQPQHF
TRBV19	TRBJ1-6	NA	few	TGTGCCAGTATAGAACGGGCCTCCCTCCGGAATTCACCCCTCCACTTT	CASIERASLRNSPLHF
TRBV5-1	TRBJ2-5	NA	few	TGCGCCAGCAGCTACCAAGAGACCCAGTACTTC	CASSYQETQYF
TRBV29-1	TRBJ1-2	NA	few	TGCAGCGTTGAACAGGATGGCTACACCTTC	CSVEQDGYTF
TRBV9	TRBJ2-2	NA	once	TGTGCCAGCAGCGTAGAATGGGGATCTACCGGGGAGCTGTTTTTT	CASSVEWGSTGELFF
TRBV14	TRBJ1-2	TRBD1	few	TGTGCCAGCAAGTCAGGGGGCACCTATGGCTACACCTTC	CASKSGGTYGYTF
TRBV7-9	TRBJ1-1	NA	few	TGTGCCAGCAGCTTAGCCGGGGAGGGCATGAACACTGAAGCTTTCTTT	CASSLAGEGMNTEAFF
TRBV12-3/TRBV12-4	TRBJ1-1	NA	NA	TGTGCCAGCAGTTTTCAGGGTTGGGGGACTGAGGCTTTCTTT	CASSFQGWGTEAFF
TRBV10-3	TRBJ2-3	TRBD2	NA	TGTGCCACGACGGGACTATCTAGCACAGATACGCAGTATTTT	CATTGLSSTDTQYF
TRBV20-1	TRBJ2-3	TRBD2	NA	TGCAGTGCTGCCCCCCGTGGAGCGGGGGGGCCGGATACGCAGTATTTT	CSAAPRGAGGPDTQYF
TRBV12-3/TRBV12-4	TRBJ1-1	NA	NA	TGTGCCAGCAGTTCCTCCCCCCCTGTGAACACTGAAGCTTTCTTT	CASSSSPPVNTEAFF
TRBV29-1	TRBJ2-1	NA	NA	TGCAGCGTTGAAGATCGAGATGCGGCGGGCAATGAGCAGTTCTTC	CSVEDRDAAGNEQFF
TRBV6-5	TRBJ2-5	TRBD1	few	TGTGCCAGCAGTTACTTCCCAGGGGGCGGTGAGACCCAGTACTTC	CASSYFPGGGETQYF
TRBV7-6	TRBJ2-3	TRBD2	NA	TGTGCCAGCAGCTTAATTCTCCCGGGACTAGCGGGGGGATTAGATACGCAGTATTTT	CASSLILPGLAGGLDTQYF
TRBV6-1	TRBJ2-1	NA	few	TGTGCCAGCAGCGGAGGTCAGCAGTTCTTC	CASSGGQQFF
TRBV5-1	TRBJ2-6	NA	NA	TGCGCCAGCAGCATCGGTGGGGCCAACGTCCTGACTTTC	CASSIGGANVLTF
TRBV11-2	TRBJ2-2	TRBD1	few	TGTGCCAGCAGCCTGACAGGGTTGAACACCGGGGAGCTGTTTTTT	CASSLTGLNTGELFF
TRBV13	TRBJ2-7	NA	NA	TGTGCCAGCAGCTTCAAAGGGGGCTACGAGCAGTACTTC	CASSFKGGYEQYF
TRBV6-1	TRBJ2-2	NA	few	TGTGCCAGCAGCGAGGACTCCTGGGGGACCGGGGAGCTGTTTTTT	CASSEDSWGTGELFF
TRBV9	TRBJ1-5	NA	NA	TGTGCCAGCAGCGTTGGTTTCAGCAATCAGCCCCAGCATTTT	CASSVGFSNQPQHF
TRBV18	TRBJ2-3	NA	NA	TGTGCCAGCTCACCAGAGGGGGGAGATACGCAGTATTTT	CASSPEGGDTQYF
TRBV7-9	TRBJ1-3	NA	NA	TGTGTCAGCAGCTCTAACTCTGGAAACACCATATATTTT	CVSSSNSGNTIYF
TRBV3-1	TRBJ1-2	NA	many	TGTGCCAGCAGCCACCCCGGAGACAGGCCAACCGATGGCTACACCTTC	CASSHPGDRPTDGYTF
TRBV10-3	TRBJ1-1	NA	NA	TGTGCCATCAGTGAGTTGGGACATTCCATGAACACTGAAGCTTTCTTT	CAISELGHSMNTEAFF
TRBV2	TRBJ2-1	NA	NA	TGTGCCAGCAGTCCCCCGGGAGAGCAGTTCTTC	CASSPPGEQFF
TRBV3-1	TRBJ1-2	TRBD1	NA	TGTGCCAGCAGCCAAGATCCGGGACAGGATGGCTACACCTTC	CASSQDPGQDGYTF
TRBV7-2	TRBJ1-2	NA	many	TGTGCCAGCAGCTTACTGCCGGGGGCTAACTATGGCTACACCTTC	CASSLLPGANYGYTF
TRBV7-2	TRBJ1-5	TRBD1	few	TGTGCCAGCAGCTTAGGGACAGGGCCTAGCAATCAGCCCCAGCATTTT	CASSLGTGPSNQPQHF
TRBV11-2	TRBJ2-3	TRBD1	few	TGTGCCAGCAGCTTCAACAGGGGGTCGACAGATACGCAGTATTTT	CASSFNRGSTDTQYF
TRBV3-1	TRBJ2-1	TRBD2	few	TGTGCCAGCAGCCCGGGACTAGCGCGGAATGAGCAGTTCTTC	CASSPGLARNEQFF
TRBV19	TRBJ2-1	TRBD2	NA	TGTGCCAGTAGTACTTCTTTAGGGGCTAGCGGGTACAATGAGCAGTTCTTC	CASSTSLGASGYNEQFF
TRBV10-3	TRBJ1-1	TRBD1	many	TGTGCCCTCCGGGACAGCGCGAACACTGAAGCTTTCTTT	CALRDSANTEAFF
TRBV7-3	TRBJ2-7	NA	NA	TGTGCCAGCAGCCGGGACCCCTCCTCCTACGAGCAGTACTTC	CASSRDPSSYEQYF
TRBV3-1	TRBJ1-2	NA	few	TGTGCCAGCAGCCTATTGCAGGGAGGAGGCTACACCTTC	CASSLLQGGGYTF
TRBV3-1	TRBJ2-5	NA	many	TGTGCCAGCAGCCAAATTCGGGCGGGACCCGAGACCCAGTACTTC	CASSQIRAGPETQYF